This T cell receptor beta chain was identified during a study of cytomegalovirus exposure and HLA in healthy donors. Findings and caveats of the study: First-cohort TCR clusters tended to co-occur in the roughly 130 validation repertoires, a later analysis found. In vitro work confirmed that a few CMV-associated chains recognize CMV antigens.

TCRdb's copy holds only in-frame clones and misses some; the assay was immunoSEQ multiplex PCR. Of some 250,000 clones in the sample, roughly 88% were seen once. CDR1 SGHTA and CDR2 FQGNSA come from the germline V gene. The CDR3 is made up of 15 amino acids. V lost 2 bases to trimming and J lost 1 base, with 10 bases between them. This clone appeared once. Its antigen is still unknown. The receptor was isolated from a woman in her 30s in good health and CMV-seronegative. The chain employs TRBV7-2 and TRBJ2-3; no definite D call. Sequencing was carried out using PBMCs. The CDR3 DNA reads as TGTGCCAGCAGCTTAATTAGTGCGGGCACAGATACGCAGTATTTT. It is translated as CASSLISAGTDTQYF.